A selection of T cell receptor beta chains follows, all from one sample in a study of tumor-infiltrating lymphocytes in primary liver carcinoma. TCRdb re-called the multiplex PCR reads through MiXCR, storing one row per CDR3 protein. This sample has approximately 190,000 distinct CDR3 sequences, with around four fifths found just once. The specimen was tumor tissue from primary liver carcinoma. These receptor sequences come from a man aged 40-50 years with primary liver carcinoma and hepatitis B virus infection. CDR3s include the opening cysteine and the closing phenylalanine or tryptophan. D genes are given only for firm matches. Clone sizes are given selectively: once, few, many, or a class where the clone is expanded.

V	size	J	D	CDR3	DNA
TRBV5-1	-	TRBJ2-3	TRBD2	CASSLQASGSTDMQYF	TGCGCCAGCAGCTTGCAAGCTAGCGGGAGCACGGATATGCAGTATTTT
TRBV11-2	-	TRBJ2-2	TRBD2	CASRLVVPSGVNTGELFF	TGTGCCAGCAGATTAGTTGTCCCTAGCGGGGTCAACACCGGGGAGCTCTTTTTT
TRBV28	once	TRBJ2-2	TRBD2	CASRLSKGGLAGTGELFF	TGTGCCAGCAGATTATCCAAAGGGGGACTAGCCGGCACCGGGGAGCTGTTTTTT
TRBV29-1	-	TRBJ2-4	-	CNVADTQNVQYF	TGCAACGTTGCGGACACTCAAAACGTTCAGTACTTC
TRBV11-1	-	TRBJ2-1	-	CASRSNGMSRLFNERFF	TGTGCCAGCAGATCAAACGGTATGAGCAGGTTGTTTAATGAGCGGTTCTTC
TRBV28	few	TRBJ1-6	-	CASSLPLGNNSPLHF	TGTGCCAGCAGTTTACCACTGGGCAATAATTCACCCCTCCACTTT
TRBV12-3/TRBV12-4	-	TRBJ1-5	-	CASSLAQNPNQTQHF	TGTGCCAGCAGTTTAGCCCAGAATCCTAATCAGACCCAGCATTTT
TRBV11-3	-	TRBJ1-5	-	CASSIDLGLTQPQHF	TGTGCCAGCAGCATAGATCTGGGGCTGACTCAGCCCCAGCATTTT
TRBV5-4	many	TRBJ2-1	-	CASSAYKVNEQFF	TGTGCCAGCAGCGCCTACAAGGTCAATGAGCAGTTCTTC
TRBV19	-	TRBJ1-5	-	CASSWSRYSYQPQHF	TGTGCCAGTAGTTGGAGCCGCTATAGCTATCAACCCCAGCATTTT
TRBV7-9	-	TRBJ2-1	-	CARSPRGNEQFF	TGTGCCAGAAGCCCCCGCGGCAATGAGCAGTTCTTC
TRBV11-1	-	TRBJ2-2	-	CANSPGVGANRGELFF	TGTGCCAACAGCCCGGGGGTCGGGGCGAACCGCGGGGAGCTGTTTTTT
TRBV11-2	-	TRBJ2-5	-	CAISPVGLVPETQYF	TGTGCTATCAGCCCCGTCGGGCTAGTTCCAGAGACCCAGTACTTC
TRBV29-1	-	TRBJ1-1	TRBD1	CRGSGGWGLNTEAYF	TGCAGGGGGTCAGGGGGCTGGGGATTGAACACTGAAGCTTACTTT
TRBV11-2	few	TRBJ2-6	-	CATQRPHSGTNVLTF	TGTGCCACCCAGCGGCCACACTCTGGGACCAACGTCCTGACTTTC
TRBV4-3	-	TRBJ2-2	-	CASSQGGGRWGGELFF	TGCGCCAGCAGCCAAGGTGGGGGGAGATGGGGCGGCGAGCTGTTTTTT
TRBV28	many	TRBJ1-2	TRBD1	CASSFAGTGILYYGYTF	TGTGCCAGCAGTTTCGCCGGGACAGGGATTCTCTACTATGGCTACACCTTC
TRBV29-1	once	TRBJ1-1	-	CSGRDSLNTEAFF	TGCAGCGGACGAGACAGCCTGAACACTGAAGCTTTCTTT
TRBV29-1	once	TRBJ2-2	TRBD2	CSVVLAGGYNKELFF	TGCAGCGTTGTACTAGCGGGAGGTTACAACAAGGAGCTGTTTTTT
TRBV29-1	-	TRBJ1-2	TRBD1	CNVFPDRDMNGYTF	TGCAACGTCTTCCCTGACAGGGACATGAATGGCTACACCTTC
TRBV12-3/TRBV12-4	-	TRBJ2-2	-	CASSLLVFRDTGELFF	TGTGCCAGCAGTTTATTAGTCTTCAGGGACACCGGGGAGCTGTTTTTT
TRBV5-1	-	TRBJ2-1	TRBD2	CASCSTGLAEQFF	TGCGCTAGCTGCTCGACGGGACTAGCTGAGCAGTTCTTC
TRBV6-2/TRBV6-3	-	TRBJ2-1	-	CASRATWGINEQFF	TGTGCCAGCAGGGCGACATGGGGCATTAATGAGCAGTTCTTC
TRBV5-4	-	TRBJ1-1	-	CASGLGRPGDALAFF	TGTGCCAGCGGCTTAGGTCGCCCCGGGGACGCCTTAGCTTTCTTT
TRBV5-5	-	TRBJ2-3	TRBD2	CASSSGVAGQPQYF	TGTGCCAGCAGTAGCGGGGTGGCAGGTCAGCCCCAGTATTTT
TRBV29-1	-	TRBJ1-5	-	CSVWDLRTDTQHF	TGCAGCGTTTGGGACCTCCGCACAGATACGCAGCATTTT